The next 11 T cell receptor beta chains were all read from a single sample in a study of T cell responses to AZD1222 COVID-19 vaccine. Assay used: immunoSEQ multiplex PCR; TCRdb lists only in-frame clones, some missing. This sample has roughly 80,000 clones; 90% occur once, and the top ten carry about 5%. Sequencing used peripheral blood, obtained 28 days after the second AZD1222 dose. These receptors came from an adult who received the AZD1222 COVID-19 vaccine.

The V gene is TRBV7-9, the J gene TRBJ1-1; the D is unclear. The CDR3 spans 13 residues. The V gene lost 3 bases and the J gene lost 1 base, with 6 bases spanning the gap. CDR1 SEHNR and CDR2 FQNEAQ come from the germline V gene (reference sequence). Here the CDR3 reads CASSFTANTEAFF. CDR3 DNA: TGTGCCAGCAGCTTCACAGCGAACACTGAAGCTTTCTTT.

V usage is TRBV19 and J usage is TRBJ2-7; no reliable D call. CDR3 length equals 14 residues. Per the germline V gene, CDR1 is LNHDA and CDR2 is SQIVND (reference sequence). V was clipped by 0 bases and J by 2 bases, with 8 bases between them. CDR3 residues: CASSIDLGPYEQYF. CDR3 sequence (DNA): TGTGCCAGTAGTATAGATCTAGGTCCCTACGAGCAGTACTTC.

The rearrangement uses TRBV11-2 and TRBJ2-7; D gene unclear. V shed 5 bases and J shed 7 bases, with 9 bases lying between them. Germline V gene lookup returns CDR1 SGHAT and CDR2 FQNNGV. The CDR3 is 11 residues long. The CDR3 DNA follows: TGTGCCAGCAGCATTACATTTGAGCAGTACTTC. It encodes CASSITFEQYF.

V gene TRBV6-5 combines with J gene TRBJ1-3, with D hard to call. The germline V gene encodes CDR1 MNHEY and CDR2 SVGAGI. The CDR3 is made up of 13 amino acids. Trimming stripped 7 bases from V and 2 bases from J, with 9 bases between. The CDR3 loop reads CASTAGPGNTIYF. Written as DNA, the CDR3 is TGTGCCAGCACGGCAGGACCTGGAAACACCATATATTTT.

The chain recombines TRBV6-5 with TRBJ1-3; no definite D call. The germline gives CDR1 MNHEY, CDR2 SVGAGI. V lost 3 bases to trimming and J lost 0 bases, with 6 bases between them. The CDR3 is 14 residues long. CDR3: CASSYPDSGNTIYF. CDR3 sequence (DNA): TGTGCCAGCAGTTATCCCGACTCTGGAAACACCATATATTTT.

This chain links TRBV7-9 with TRBJ1-6; D is possibly TRBD1 (6 bases). The CDR3 is made up of 15 amino acids. Germline V gives CDR1 SEHNR, CDR2 FQNEAQ (reference sequence). Trimming took off 5 bases at V and 9 bases at J, with 17 bases between the two ends. In DNA, the CDR3 is TGTGCCAGCAGCCCGGACAGCCTAGGGAGTTCACCCCTCCACTTT. The encoded protein is CASSPDSLGSSPLHF.

The rearrangement links TRBV14 to TRBJ2-5; no definite D call. This CDR3 has 14 amino acids. Germline CDR1 and CDR2: SGHDN and FVKESK. The V gene lost 1 base and the J gene lost 1 base, with 7 bases spanning the gap. The CDR3 here is CASSQGPGQETQYF. CDR3 nucleotides: TGTGCCAGCAGCCAAGGGCCGGGCCAAGAGACCCAGTACTTC.

This clone is a singleton in its sample. This chain links TRBV5-4 with TRBJ2-3; the match to TRBD2 covers 8 bases. The CDR3 contains 15 residues. Germline V lookup: CDR1 SGHNT, CDR2 YYREEE (reference sequence). The V gene end was trimmed by 1 base and the J gene end by 0 bases; junction bases not matched to a gene: 1. The CDR3 sequence is CASSLRGGSTDTQYF. CDR3 in DNA: TGTGCCAGCAGCTTGCGCGGGGGGAGCACAGATACGCAGTATTTT.

On this clone: Other DNA sequences in this sample translate to the same CDR3. V is TRBV2 and J is TRBJ2-7, with TRBD2 as a possible D gene (5 bases). Germline V CDR1 and CDR2: SNHLY, FYNNEI. This CDR3 region has 12 residues. Between the trimmed V and J ends, which lost 3 bases and 4 bases, there was a span of 7 bases. As DNA, the CDR3 is TGTGCCAGCAGTGAGAGAGGGTACGAGCAGTACTTC. Protein product: CASSERGYEQYF.

This chain joins TRBV10-3 and TRBJ1-1, with no clear D. The CDR3 covers 13 residues. Trimming took 6 bases from V and 0 from J, leaving 8 bases between them. Germline CDR1 and CDR2: ENHRY and SYGVKD. CDR3 amino acids: CAISDGMNTEAFF. The CDR3 region has the DNA TGTGCCATCAGCGACGGCATGAACACTGAAGCTTTCTTT.

This chain links TRBV5-8 with TRBJ1-1, with no clear D. The V gene's germline CDR1 is SGHTS and CDR2 YDEGEE. The CDR3 consists of 15 residues. V was clipped by 2 bases and J by 5 bases, with 16 bases between them. CDR3 DNA: TGTGCCAGCAGCTTCCCCGGACTCAAGCCGACTGAAGCTTTCTTT. Protein: CASSFPGLKPTEAFF.